The source of this T cell receptor (beta chain) is a study of regulatory dendritic cells for organ transplantation. General observations from the study: Considerable individual heterogeneity was seen in alloreactive memory CD8+ T cells.

V was pared by 1 base and J by 2 bases, with 8 bases between. This CDR3 has 14 residues. The V gene's germline CDR1 is SGHVS and CDR2 FQNEAQ. Note on this clone: Its antigen is as yet unknown.

Measured with immunoSEQ multiplex PCR; TCRdb has only the in-frame clones, and not every one. The table records over 20,000 clones, approximately 85% of them present only once. Allogeneic regulatory or mature dendritic cells were co-cultured for 4 to 6 days with CFSE-labeled sorted T cells at 1:10. The source is a human donor in good health. Source material: naive CD4+ T cells from blood cultured with regulatory dendritic cells. The subset was: CD45RA+ naive T cells. This sequence joins TRBV7-8 and TRBJ1-2; TRBD1 is a possible D gene (5 bases). The CDR3 sequence: CASSLVTGNYGYTF. The CDR3 DNA is TGTGCCAGCAGCTTAGTTACAGGAAACTATGGCTACACCTTC.